One and the same sample provided the 13 T cell receptor beta chains below, sequenced in a study of T cells in localized non-small cell lung cancer. The data were produced by immunoSEQ multiplex PCR, yet TCRdb's version contains in-frame clones alone and is incomplete. Of about 22,000 clones in the sample, 75% to 90% were seen once. The material sequenced was PBMCs, taken before any cancer treatment. These receptors were obtained from a man between 40 and 75 years old with stage II squamous cell lung carcinoma.

The chain couples TRBV18 to TRBJ1-1; D unclear. V lost 6 bases, J lost 7 bases, and 9 bases lay in between. Germline CDR1 KGHSH, CDR2 LQKENI. The length of the CDR3 is 11 residues. The CDR3 protein is CASSSEDEAFF. For the CDR3, the DNA is TGTGCCAGCTCTTCGGAAGATGAAGCTTTCTTT.

Only a few counts were recorded for this clone. The J gene is TRBJ1-5, the V gene TRBV6-6; D is possibly TRBD1 (5 bases). Germline CDR1 is MNHNY and CDR2 is SVGAGI (reference sequence). V was clipped by 2 bases and J by 2 bases, with 10 bases between them. The CDR3 spans 15 residues. CDR3 residues: CASSYNPRGNQPQHF. The CDR3 nucleotides are TGTGCCAGCAGTTACAATCCCAGGGGCAATCAGCCCCAGCATTTT.

The chain has TRBV2 and TRBJ2-5, with 13 bases lining up with TRBD2. V lost 2 bases to trimming and J lost 4 bases; unmatched junction nucleotides: 1. The CDR3 covers 15 residues. In germline, CDR1 is SNHLY, CDR2 FYNNEI. The CDR3 DNA is TGTGCCAGCAGTGAAAGACTAGCGGGGGGAGAGACCCAGTACTTC. Protein product: CASSERLAGGETQYF.

The rearrangement joins TRBV5-1 to TRBJ1-1; weak D call: TRBD1 (5 bases). Trimming left V 2 bases short and J 0 bases short, with 14 bases between. CDR1 and CDR2 (germline): SGHRS, YFSETQ. CDR3 length equals 16 residues. The CDR3 is CASSFLGRGLNTEAFF. For the CDR3, the DNA is TGCGCCAGCAGCTTTTTAGGGAGGGGACTGAACACTGAAGCTTTCTTT.

The J gene is TRBJ2-1, the V gene TRBV7-9; 7 nucleotides align to TRBD1. Germline values: CDR1 SEHNR, CDR2 FQNEAQ (reference sequence). The ends lost 5 bases at V and 0 bases at J; junction bases unmatched: 4. The CDR3 contains 15 residues. The CDR3 DNA follows: TGTGCCAGCAGCCCAGGACAGGTCTCCTACAATGAGCAGTTCTTC. It codes for CASSPGQVSYNEQFF. The variable domain in full, with the rest retrieved from reference TRBV7-9 and TRBJ2-1, is DTGVSQNPRHKITKRGQNVTFRCDPISEHNRLYWYRQTLGQGPEFLTYFQNEAQLEKSRLLSDRFSAERPKGSFSTLEIQRTEQGDSAMYLCASSPGQVSYNEQFFGPGTRLTVL.

The chain joins TRBV10-3 to TRBJ1-5; no definite D call. The CDR3 is 14 residues long. Looked up from germline, CDR1 is ENHRY and CDR2 is SYGVKD. V gave up 6 bases and J gave up 7 bases, with 16 bases separating them. CDR3 protein: CAIRLDGSGQPQHF. The CDR3 region has the DNA TGTGCCATCAGACTTGACGGGAGCGGCCAGCCCCAGCATTTT.

The chain links TRBV5-5 to TRBJ1-2; TRBD1 aligns across 8 bases. This CDR3 is 14 amino acids long. With 4 bases clipped from V and 7 bases from J, the junction kept 9 bases outside the gene matches. Germline-derived CDR1 and CDR2 are SGHKS and YYEKEE (reference sequence). In DNA form, the CDR3 reads TGTGCCAGCAGCCCAGGACAGGGACTATTTGGCTACACCTTC. This sequence encodes CASSPGQGLFGYTF.

The chain has TRBV2 and TRBJ2-1; D is unresolved. Per germline, CDR1 SNHLY and CDR2 FYNNEI. V lost 5 bases to trimming and J lost 6 bases, with 11 bases between them. This CDR3 has 13 residues. The CDR3 region is CASSSLEPNEQFF. In nucleotides, the CDR3 is TGTGCCAGCAGTTCCCTGGAGCCCAATGAGCAGTTCTTC. The full variable domain, with the rest looked up from reference TRBV2 and TRBJ2-1, is EPEVTQTPSHQVTQMGQEVILRCVPISNHLYFYWYRQILGQKVEFLVSFYNNEISEKSEIFDDQFSVERPDGSNFTLKIRSTKLEDSAMYFCASSSLEPNEQFFGPGTRLTVL.

The J gene is TRBJ2-1, the V gene TRBV29-1; 7 nucleotides line up with TRBD2. In germline, CDR1 is SQVTM, CDR2 ANQGSEA. The CDR3 sequence is 13 residues long. V lost 5 bases to trimming and J lost 9 bases; unmatched junction nucleotides: 10. The CDR3 DNA reads as TGCAGCGTTTCGGTGGGAGGGCCGGTTGAGCAGTTCTTC. Translation gives CSVSVGGPVEQFF.

This chain connects TRBV6-5 to TRBJ1-5; D may be TRBD1 (5 bases). CDR3 size: 15 residues. Germline CDR1 and CDR2: MNHEY and SVGAGI. Trimming removed 6 bases from V and 1 base from J, with 13 bases in between. The CDR3 DNA follows: TGTGCCAGCAGCCGGACGACAGCCAGCAATCAGCCCCAGCATTTT. Amino acids: CASSRTTASNQPQHF.

This chain links TRBV9 with TRBJ2-1, with 13 bases that match TRBD2. The CDR3 spans 15 residues. Per the germline V gene, CDR1 is SGDLS and CDR2 is YYNGEE. V shed 0 bases and J 9 bases; nucleotides not matched to a gene: 3. This chain's CDR3 is CASSVGGLAGSEQFF. The CDR3 DNA reads TGTGCCAGCAGCGTAGGGGGACTAGCGGGAAGTGAGCAGTTCTTC.

The chain joins TRBV5-1 to TRBJ2-3; 13 bases align to TRBD2. The CDR3 contains 17 residues. V lost 2 bases, J lost 6 bases, and 9 bases stayed unmatched. Germline-derived CDR1 and CDR2 are SGHRS and YFSETQ. CDR3 amino acids: CASSFTGTSGNRDTQYF. Written as DNA, the CDR3 is TGCGCCAGCAGCTTTACCGGGACTAGCGGGAATAGGGATACGCAGTATTTT.

DNA of the CDR3: TGTGCCAGCAGCTTTTGGACTAGCGGGGGCTTTTTGGATGAGCAGTTCTTC. Translated: CASSFWTSGGFLDEQFF. The chain is built from TRBV7-9 and TRBJ2-1, with 13 bases matching TRBD2. Unmatched junction bases numbered 10, after V lost 3 bases and J lost 8 bases. Germline CDR1 SEHNR, CDR2 FQNEAQ (reference sequence). This CDR3 comprises 17 residues. The variable domain in full, completed from reference TRBV7-9 and TRBJ2-1, reads DTGVSQNPRHKITKRGQNVTFRCDPISEHNRLYWYRQTLGQGPEFLTYFQNEAQLEKSRLLSDRFSAERPKGSFSTLEIQRTEQGDSAMYLCASSFWTSGGFLDEQFFGPGTRLTVL.